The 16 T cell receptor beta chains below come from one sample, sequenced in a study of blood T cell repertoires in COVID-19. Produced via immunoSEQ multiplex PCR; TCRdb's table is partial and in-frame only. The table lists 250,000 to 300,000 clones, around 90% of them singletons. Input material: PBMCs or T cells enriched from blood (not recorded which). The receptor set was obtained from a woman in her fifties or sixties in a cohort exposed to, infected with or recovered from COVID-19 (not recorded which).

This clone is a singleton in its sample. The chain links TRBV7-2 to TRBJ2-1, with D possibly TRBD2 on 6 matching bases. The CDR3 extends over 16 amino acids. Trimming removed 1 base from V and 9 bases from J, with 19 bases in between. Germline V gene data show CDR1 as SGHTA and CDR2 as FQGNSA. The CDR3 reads CASSLGVGVGSVEQFF. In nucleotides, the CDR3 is TGTGCCAGCAGCTTAGGGGTAGGGGTCGGGAGTGTTGAGCAGTTCTTC. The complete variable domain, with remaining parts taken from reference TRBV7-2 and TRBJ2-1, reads GAGVSQSPSNKVTEKGKDVELRCDPISGHTALYWYRQSLGQGLEFLIYFQGNSAPDKSGLPSDRFSAERTGGSVSTLTIQRTQQEDSAVYLCASSLGVGVGSVEQFFGPGTRLTVL.

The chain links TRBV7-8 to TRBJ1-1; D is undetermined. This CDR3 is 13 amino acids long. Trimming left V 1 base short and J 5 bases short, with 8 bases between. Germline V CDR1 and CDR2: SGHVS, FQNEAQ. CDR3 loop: CASSLVGETEAFF. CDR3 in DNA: TGTGCCAGCAGCTTAGTTGGGGAGACTGAAGCTTTCTTT.

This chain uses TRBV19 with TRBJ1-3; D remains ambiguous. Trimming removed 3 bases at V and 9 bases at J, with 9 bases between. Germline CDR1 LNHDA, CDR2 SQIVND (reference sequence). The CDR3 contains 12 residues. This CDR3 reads CASSIPPGTIYF. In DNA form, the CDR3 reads TGTGCCAGTAGTATCCCGCCGGGCACCATATATTTT.

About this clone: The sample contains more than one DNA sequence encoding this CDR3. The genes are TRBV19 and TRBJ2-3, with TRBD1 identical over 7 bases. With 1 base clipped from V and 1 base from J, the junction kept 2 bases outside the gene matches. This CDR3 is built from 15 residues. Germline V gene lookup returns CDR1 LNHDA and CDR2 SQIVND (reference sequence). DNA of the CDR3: TGTGCCAGTAGTATAGGAACAGGGGGCACAGATACGCAGTATTTT. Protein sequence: CASSIGTGGTDTQYF.

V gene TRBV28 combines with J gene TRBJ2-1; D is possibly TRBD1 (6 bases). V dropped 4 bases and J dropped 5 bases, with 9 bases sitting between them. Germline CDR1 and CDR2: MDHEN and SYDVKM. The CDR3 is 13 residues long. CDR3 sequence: CASSYRTDNEQFF. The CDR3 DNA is TGTGCCAGCAGTTACCGGACAGACAATGAGCAGTTCTTC. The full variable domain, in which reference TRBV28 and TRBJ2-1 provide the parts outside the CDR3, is DVKVTQSSRYLVKRTGEKVFLECVQDMDHENMFWYRQDPGLGLRLIYFSYDVKMKEKGDIPEGYSVSREKKERFSLILESASTNQTSMYLCASSYRTDNEQFFGPGTRLTVL.

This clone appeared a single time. In DNA form, the CDR3 reads TGTGCCAGCAGTAGAGACAGAAATAAAGAGACCCAGTACTTC. It encodes CASSRDRNKETQYF. This chain uses TRBV7-2 with TRBJ2-5, with D possibly being TRBD1 (5 bases). The CDR3 is 14 amino acids. Germline V gene sequence: CDR1 SGHTA, CDR2 FQGNSA. The V gene lost 6 bases and the J gene lost 3 bases, with 14 bases spanning the gap.

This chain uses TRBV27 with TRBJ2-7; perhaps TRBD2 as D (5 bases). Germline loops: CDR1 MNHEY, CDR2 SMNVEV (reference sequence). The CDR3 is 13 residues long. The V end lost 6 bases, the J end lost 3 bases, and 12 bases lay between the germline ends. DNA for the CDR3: TGTGCCAGCAGGGGGAGAGCGGACTACGAGCAGTACTTC. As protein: CASRGRADYEQYF.

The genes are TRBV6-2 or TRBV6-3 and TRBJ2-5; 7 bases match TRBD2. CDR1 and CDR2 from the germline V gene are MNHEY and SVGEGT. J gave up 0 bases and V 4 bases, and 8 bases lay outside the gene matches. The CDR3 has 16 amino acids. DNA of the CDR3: TGTGCCAGCAGTTTCAGACTAGCAGCGTACCAAGAGACCCAGTACTTC. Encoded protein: CASSFRLAAYQETQYF.

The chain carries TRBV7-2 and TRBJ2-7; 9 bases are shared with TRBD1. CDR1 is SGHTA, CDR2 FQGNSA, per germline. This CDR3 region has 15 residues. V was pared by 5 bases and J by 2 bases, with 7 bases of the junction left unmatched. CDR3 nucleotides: TGTGCCAGCAGCAAATACCGGGACAGGGCCTACGAGCAGTACTTC. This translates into CASSKYRDRAYEQYF.

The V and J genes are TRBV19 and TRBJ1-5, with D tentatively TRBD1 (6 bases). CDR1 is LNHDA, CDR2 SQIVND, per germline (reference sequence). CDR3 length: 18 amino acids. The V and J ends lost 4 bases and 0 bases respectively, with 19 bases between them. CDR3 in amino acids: CASSNSLQGPYSNQPQHF. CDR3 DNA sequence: TGTGCCAGTAGTAACTCATTACAGGGCCCTTATAGCAATCAGCCCCAGCATTTT.

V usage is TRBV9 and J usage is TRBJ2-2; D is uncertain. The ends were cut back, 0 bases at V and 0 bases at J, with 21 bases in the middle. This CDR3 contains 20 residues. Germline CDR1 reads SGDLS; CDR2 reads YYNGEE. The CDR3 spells CASSVVYKHSVLPNTGELFF. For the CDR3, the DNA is TGTGCCAGCAGCGTAGTTTACAAACACTCCGTACTACCGAACACCGGGGAGCTGTTTTTT.

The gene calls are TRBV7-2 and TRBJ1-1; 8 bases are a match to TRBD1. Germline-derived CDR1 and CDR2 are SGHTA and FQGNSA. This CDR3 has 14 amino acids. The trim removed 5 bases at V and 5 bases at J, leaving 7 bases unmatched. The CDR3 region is CASSPRQGLTEAFF. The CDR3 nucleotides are TGTGCCAGCAGCCCGCGACAGGGGTTAACTGAAGCTTTCTTT.

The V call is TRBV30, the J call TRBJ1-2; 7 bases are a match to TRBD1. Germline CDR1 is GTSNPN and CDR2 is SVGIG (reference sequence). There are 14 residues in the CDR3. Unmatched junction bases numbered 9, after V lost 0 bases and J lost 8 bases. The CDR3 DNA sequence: TGTGCCTGGAGTGTGGGACAGACAATTGGGGGCTACACCTTC. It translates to CAWSVGQTIGGYTF.

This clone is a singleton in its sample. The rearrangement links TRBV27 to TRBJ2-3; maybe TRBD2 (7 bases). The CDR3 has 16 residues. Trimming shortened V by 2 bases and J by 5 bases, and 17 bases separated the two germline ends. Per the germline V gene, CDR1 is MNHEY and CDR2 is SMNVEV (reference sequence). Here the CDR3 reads CASSLREGGRGDTQYF. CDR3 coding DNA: TGTGCCAGCAGTTTAAGGGAGGGGGGGCGAGGAGATACGCAGTATTTT.

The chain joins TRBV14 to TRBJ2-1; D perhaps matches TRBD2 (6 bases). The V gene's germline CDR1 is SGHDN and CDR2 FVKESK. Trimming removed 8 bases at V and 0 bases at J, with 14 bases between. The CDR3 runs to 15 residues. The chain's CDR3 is CASAGQALSYNEQFF. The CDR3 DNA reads TGTGCCAGCGCGGGGCAGGCGCTCTCCTACAATGAGCAGTTCTTC.

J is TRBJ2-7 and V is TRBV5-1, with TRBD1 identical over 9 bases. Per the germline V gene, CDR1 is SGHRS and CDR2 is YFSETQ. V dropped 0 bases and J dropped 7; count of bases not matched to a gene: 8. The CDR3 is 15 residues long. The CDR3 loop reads CASSLGDRAVGEQYF. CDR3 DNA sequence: TGCGCCAGCAGCTTGGGGGACAGGGCGGTCGGAGAGCAGTACTTC.